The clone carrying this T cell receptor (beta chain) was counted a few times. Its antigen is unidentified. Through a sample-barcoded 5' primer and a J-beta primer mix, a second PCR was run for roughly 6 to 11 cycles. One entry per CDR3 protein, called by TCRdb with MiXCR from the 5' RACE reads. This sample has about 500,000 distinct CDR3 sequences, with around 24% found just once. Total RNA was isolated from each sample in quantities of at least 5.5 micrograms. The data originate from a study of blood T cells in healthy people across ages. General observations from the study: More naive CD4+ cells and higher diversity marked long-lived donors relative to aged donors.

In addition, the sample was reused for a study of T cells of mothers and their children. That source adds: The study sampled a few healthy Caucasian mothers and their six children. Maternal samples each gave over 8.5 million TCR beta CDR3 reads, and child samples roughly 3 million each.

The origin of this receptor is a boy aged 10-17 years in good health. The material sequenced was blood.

The CDR3 nucleotides are TGTGCCAGCGCCAGGGGGTACTACGAGCAGTACTTC. This gives the protein CASARGYYEQYF. The chain uses TRBV28 and TRBJ2-7; 7 nucleotides align to TRBD1. V shed 8 bases and J 3 bases; nucleotides not matched to a gene: 4. The V gene's germline CDR1 is MDHEN and CDR2 SYDVKM. The CDR3 is 12 residues long.